The 6 T cell receptor beta chains below come from one sample, sequenced in a study of T cell repertoires in cytomegalovirus infection. No cognate antigen is known for these TCRs. Each CDR3 protein is one row after TCRdb ran MiXCR on the reads. The sample holds some 560,000 distinct CDR3 sequences, 40% seen once. The sample in question was cultured PBMCs, obtained from culture after CMV antigen stimulation. Receptors were obtained from a human donor in good health (CMV status not recorded). Some clones in this sample may be carry-over from other donors' samples.

The CDR3 DNA is TGTGCCAGCAGTTACTCTCTACCGACAGGGAAGATCGTCACTGAAGCTTTCTTT. Amino acids: CASSYSLPTGKIVTEAFF. The chain employs TRBV6-2 or TRBV6-3 and TRBJ1-1; 7 nucleotides line up with TRBD1. J gave up 4 bases and V 0 bases, and 14 bases lay outside the gene matches. The CDR3 length is 18 residues. From germline, CDR1 is MNHEY and CDR2 SVGEGT.

The chain uses TRBV4-3 and TRBJ2-1; TRBD2 matches 15 bases. The CDR3 is 18 amino acids. Germline CDR1 and CDR2: LGHNA and YSLEER. With 0 bases clipped from V and 6 bases from J, the junction kept 6 bases outside the gene matches. The CDR3 loop reads CASSQDPWTSGRANEQFF. In DNA, the CDR3 is TGCGCCAGCAGCCAAGATCCTTGGACTAGCGGGAGGGCCAATGAGCAGTTCTTC.

The chain employs TRBV20-1 and TRBJ2-7, with a weak D call TRBD2 (5 bases). The CDR3 runs 13 residues. The germline CDR1 and CDR2 sequences are DFQATT and SNEGSKA (reference sequence). V was trimmed by 5 bases and J by 2 bases, leaving 13 bases between them. CDR3: CSALEGSPYEQYF. CDR3 sequence (DNA): TGCAGTGCTTTAGAGGGTTCCCCCTACGAGCAGTACTTC.

This clonotype has more than one count but fewer than ten. The chain's CDR3 is CASKANTEAFF. CDR3 coding DNA: TGTGCCAGCAAAGCTAACACTGAAGCTTTCTTT. The chain couples TRBV12-3 or TRBV12-4 to TRBJ1-1; D is unresolved. This CDR3 spans 11 amino acids. Trimming shortened V by 7 bases and J by 2 bases, and 5 bases separated the two germline ends.

With respect to this clonotype: A much larger clonotype is one base distant, so this may be a read error. This rearrangement joins TRBV5-8 to TRBJ2-1; TRBD2 agrees at 12 bases. V gave up 4 bases and J gave up 6 bases; unmatched junction bases: 20. Germline V gives CDR1 SGHTS, CDR2 YDEGEE. The CDR3 is 20 amino acids. Written as DNA, the CDR3 is TGTGCCAGCAGCACCCGGACTAGCGGGGAAATAAGTCGGGTTCCCAATGAGCAGTTCTTC. Translating it yields CASSTRTSGEISRVPNEQFF.

This clonotype occurred a few times. The chain recombines TRBV10-3 with TRBJ2-3; D remains unclear. CDR3 size: 16 residues. Trimming removed 2 bases at V and 0 bases at J, with 12 bases between. Germline lookup yields CDR1 ENHRY and CDR2 SYGVKD. As DNA, the CDR3 is TGTGCCATCAGTGAGGTGGCATACTCTAGCACAGATACGCAGTATTTT. Protein sequence: CAISEVAYSSTDTQYF.